This T cell receptor (beta chain) appears in the sequencing data of a study of T cells in Graves' hyperthyroidism and ophthalmopathy. Study-wide results and limits: Most expanded thyroid clonotypes above 0.001 also appeared in blood. It was a median 6.5 months before onset that the model predicted ophthalmopathy.

The CDR3 length is 17 residues. V lost 3 bases and J lost 1, with 18 bases in between. Per germline, CDR1 SGHAT and CDR2 FQNNGV. Authors of the study amplified TCR beta CDR3 regions from RNA transcripts. When the TCR CDR3 underwent first-round RT-PCR, the HTBI primer set was used. TCRdb passed the multiplex PCR reads through MiXCR, listing each CDR3 protein once. The sample lists 700,000 or so distinct CDR3 sequences; about 15% were seen once. When ophthalmopathy did not progress within 18 months, Graves' hyperthyroidism was considered stable. Uncontrolled infections, other autoimmune diseases, pregnancy or lactation led to exclusion of patients. This clonotype was observed many times. Its antigen is not identified.

The sequence was collected from a man aged 18 to 30 with Graves' hyperthyroidism. The specimen was blood. This chain uses TRBV11-2 with TRBJ1-1; D possibly corresponds to TRBD1 (5 bases). The CDR3 DNA sequence: TGTGCCAGCAGCTTGGCCTTCTCCGGGACGGGGAACACTGAAGCTTTCTTT. Its protein is CASSLAFSGTGNTEAFF.